One T cell receptor (beta chain) is described in this entry. This CDR3 spans 14 amino acids. Germline CDR1 and CDR2: MNHEY and SMNVEV (reference sequence). J gave up 2 bases and V 3 bases, and 2 bases lay outside the gene matches. The treatment: roughly 18 received Ad26.COV2.S at low or high dose, single or two shots; about 5 received placebo; per-sample allocation not given. The samples date from day 63 after the first vaccine or placebo injection. These data originate in a study of Ad26.COV2.S vaccination and SARS-CoV-2 variants. Clones were sequenced by immunoSEQ multiplex PCR, and TCRdb holds only the in-frame ones, with some missing. The sample includes about 400,000 clones, approximately 89% of them seen just once.

V and J are TRBV27 and TRBJ2-7; 9 nucleotides line up with TRBD2. The input for sequencing was peripheral blood, taken in a trial of Ad26.COV2.S vaccine versus placebo. The receptor was isolated from a person aged 18-60 years who received the Ad26.COV2.S COVID-19 vaccine or a placebo. The CDR3 region is CASSFSSGTYEQYF. CDR3 coding DNA: TGTGCCAGCAGTTTTTCTAGCGGGACCTACGAGCAGTACTTC.